This passage covers 17 T cell receptor beta chains from one sample sequenced in a study of cytomegalovirus exposure and HLA in healthy donors. Amplification used 60 Vbeta primers and 13 Jbeta primers. Assay used: immunoSEQ multiplex PCR; TCRdb lists only in-frame clones, some missing. The top ten clones hold roughly an eighth of a sample with 72,000 or so clones, about 67% of them seen once. The material sequenced was PBMCs. These receptors all stem from a human donor in good health.

The chain recombines TRBV7-8 with TRBJ1-1; perhaps TRBD1 as D (5 bases). The CDR3 covers 14 residues. Germline CDR1 is SGHVS and CDR2 is FQNEAQ. V lost 2 bases, J lost 5 bases, and 12 bases lay in between. CDR3 in DNA: TGTGCCAGCAGCTTAACCTATGGGGGGACTGAAGCTTTCTTT. It yields the protein CASSLTYGGTEAFF. The complete variable domain, with remaining parts taken from reference TRBV7-8 and TRBJ1-1, reads GAGVSQSPRYKVAKRGQDVALRCDPISGHVSLFWYQQALGQGPEFLTYFQNEAQLDKSGLPSDRFFAERPEGSVSTLKIQRTQQEDSAVYLCASSLTYGGTEAFFGQGTRLTVV.

This clone was seen only a few times. This chain links TRBV9 with TRBJ2-7, with TRBD1 matching over 9 bases. The CDR3 covers 13 residues. Trimming cost V 3 bases and J 6 bases; bases outside gene matches: 4. Germline V CDR1 and CDR2: SGDLS, YYNGEE. The CDR3 reads CASSAGQGSEQYF. The CDR3 region has the DNA TGTGCCAGCAGCGCGGGACAGGGAAGCGAGCAGTACTTC.

The chain joins TRBV7-9 to TRBJ2-7; 7 bases map to TRBD2. V dropped 5 bases and J dropped 1; count of bases not matched to a gene: 11. Germline CDR1 SEHNR, CDR2 FQNEAQ (reference sequence). The length of the CDR3 is 16 residues. The CDR3 sequence is CASSITLGLLSYEQYF. In DNA, the CDR3 is TGTGCCAGCAGCATTACCCTGGGACTACTATCCTACGAGCAGTACTTC.

The chain carries TRBV28 and TRBJ2-3; D gene unclear. Germline values: CDR1 MDHEN, CDR2 SYDVKM. Trimming left V 7 bases short and J 3 bases short, with 14 bases between. This CDR3 is built from 14 residues. The CDR3 sequence is CASTSPESTDTQYF. In DNA form, the CDR3 reads TGTGCCAGCACTTCCCCGGAGAGTACAGATACGCAGTATTTT.

In DNA, the CDR3 is TGCAGCGTTGTGAAGGGGGTAGGGACCGGGGAGCTGTTTTTT. Translation gives CSVVKGVGTGELFF. This chain uses TRBV29-1 with TRBJ2-2; possibly TRBD1 for D (6 bases). V dropped 4 bases and J dropped 5 bases, with 14 bases sitting between them. This CDR3 is 14 amino acids long. Germline CDR1 is SQVTM and CDR2 is ANQGSEA.

V is TRBV7-9 and J is TRBJ2-4; D unclear. Trimming took 5 bases from V and 0 from J, leaving 14 bases between them. The CDR3 extends over 16 amino acids. Germline V gene data show CDR1 as SEHNR and CDR2 as FQNEAQ (reference sequence). As DNA, the CDR3 is TGTGCCAGCAGCCCCCTCGCGGCTCTAGCCAAAAACATTCAGTACTTC. Its translation is CASSPLAALAKNIQYF.

The chain links TRBV18 to TRBJ2-7, with 8 bases matching TRBD1. Germline V lookup: CDR1 KGHSH, CDR2 LQKENI. With V trimmed by 3 bases and J by 7 bases, 8 bases remained unmatched. The CDR3 length is 14 residues. CDR3 protein: CASSPGQGTGEQYF. The CDR3 nucleotides read TGTGCCAGCTCACCTGGACAGGGAACGGGTGAGCAGTACTTC.

This clone came up once. The J gene is TRBJ1-1, the V gene TRBV14; the D is unclear. CDR1 SGHDN and CDR2 FVKESK come from the germline V gene. There are 14 residues in the CDR3. V was shortened by 1 base and J by 3 bases, with 9 bases between the two germline ends. DNA of the CDR3: TGTGCCAGCAGCCAAGTGGGAGCGTACACTGAAGCTTTCTTT. Its protein is CASSQVGAYTEAFF.

The CDR3 DNA is TGTGCCAGCAGCCGGTTAGCGGGGGCGAACACCGGGGAGCTGTTTTTT. Translation gives CASSRLAGANTGELFF. V is TRBV7-6 and J is TRBJ2-2, with 9 nucleotides matching TRBD2. The CDR3 totals 16 residues. The germline V gene encodes CDR1 SGHVS and CDR2 FNYEAQ. V shed 5 bases and J 0 bases; nucleotides not matched to a gene: 4.

This clone was seen more than once but under ten times. V usage is TRBV5-1 and J usage is TRBJ2-5; 7 bases map to TRBD1. Trimming at V came to 2 bases and at J to 4 bases, leaving 8 bases not matched to a gene. The CDR3 sequence is 15 residues long. Germline CDR1 is SGHRS and CDR2 is YFSETQ. The CDR3 sequence is CASSFREGAGETQYF. The CDR3 DNA reads TGCGCCAGCAGCTTCAGAGAGGGGGCGGGAGAGACCCAGTACTTC.

This chain links TRBV6-5 with TRBJ1-6; TRBD1 aligns across 9 bases. The CDR3 totals 16 residues. V was clipped by 2 bases and J by 6 bases; unmatched bases: 5. Germline loops: CDR1 MNHEY, CDR2 SVGAGI. The CDR3 DNA reads as TGTGCCAGCAGTTACGGACCGGGACAGGGTAATTCACCCCTCCACTTT. It specifies CASSYGPGQGNSPLHF.

The rearrangement links TRBV28 to TRBJ2-5, with 7 bases matching TRBD1. The trim removed 5 bases at V and 5 bases at J, leaving 8 bases unmatched. Germline V gives CDR1 MDHEN, CDR2 SYDVKM. The CDR3 extends over 14 amino acids. CDR3 sequence (DNA): TGTGCCAGCAGTGCAGGGACAGCCTACGAGACCCAGTACTTC. Protein sequence: CASSAGTAYETQYF.

J is TRBJ2-4 and V is TRBV5-1; TRBD2 matches at 7 bases. The germline V gene encodes CDR1 SGHRS and CDR2 YFSETQ. This CDR3 has 18 amino acids. V was pared by 4 bases and J by 0 bases, with 13 bases of the junction left unmatched. CDR3 sequence: CASSPSRGGMGAKNIQYF. The CDR3 nucleotides read TGCGCCAGCAGCCCCTCCCGGGGAGGGATGGGAGCCAAAAACATTCAGTACTTC.

The genes are TRBV30 and TRBJ2-2; 7 nucleotides align to TRBD2. V lost 4 bases and J lost 3; bases outside the gene matches: 8. Looked up from germline, CDR1 is GTSNPN and CDR2 is SVGIG (reference sequence). The CDR3 consists of 15 residues. The CDR3 bases are TGTGCCTGGACCGTTAGCGGGCAACACACCGGGGAGCTGTTTTTT. It yields the protein CAWTVSGQHTGELFF.

The gene calls are TRBV28 and TRBJ2-1; 11 bases agree with TRBD2. The V segment lost 1 base and the J segment 5 bases; nucleotides outside the gene matches: 4. The length of the CDR3 is 16 residues. Per the germline V gene, CDR1 is MDHEN and CDR2 is SYDVKM. The CDR3 nucleotides read TGTGCCAGCAGTTTATTGGGACTAGCGGAAAACAATGAGCAGTTCTTC. This gives the protein CASSLLGLAENNEQFF. Supplemented by reference TRBV28 and TRBJ2-1, the full variable domain reads DVKVTQSSRYLVKRTGEKVFLECVQDMDHENMFWYRQDPGLGLRLIYFSYDVKMKEKGDIPEGYSVSREKKERFSLILESASTNQTSMYLCASSLLGLAENNEQFFGPGTRLTVL.

The chain couples TRBV28 to TRBJ2-5; TRBD1 agrees at 9 bases. CDR1 and CDR2 from the germline V gene are MDHEN and SYDVKM. The CDR3 length is 15 residues. V lost 10 bases to trimming and J lost 5 bases; unmatched junction nucleotides: 14. This chain's CDR3 is CAITNQGQGGETQYF. The CDR3 region has the DNA TGTGCCATTACGAACCAGGGACAGGGAGGGGAGACCCAGTACTTC.

The chain joins TRBV15 to TRBJ2-3, with 9 bases lining up with TRBD2. This CDR3 has 16 amino acids. The germline CDR1 and CDR2 sequences are LNHNV and YYDKDF (reference sequence). J gave up 3 bases and V 7 bases, and 11 bases lay outside the gene matches. CDR3 coding DNA: TGTGCCACCAACCCGGGGCTAGCGGGATTTACAGATACGCAGTATTTT. This sequence encodes CATNPGLAGFTDTQYF.